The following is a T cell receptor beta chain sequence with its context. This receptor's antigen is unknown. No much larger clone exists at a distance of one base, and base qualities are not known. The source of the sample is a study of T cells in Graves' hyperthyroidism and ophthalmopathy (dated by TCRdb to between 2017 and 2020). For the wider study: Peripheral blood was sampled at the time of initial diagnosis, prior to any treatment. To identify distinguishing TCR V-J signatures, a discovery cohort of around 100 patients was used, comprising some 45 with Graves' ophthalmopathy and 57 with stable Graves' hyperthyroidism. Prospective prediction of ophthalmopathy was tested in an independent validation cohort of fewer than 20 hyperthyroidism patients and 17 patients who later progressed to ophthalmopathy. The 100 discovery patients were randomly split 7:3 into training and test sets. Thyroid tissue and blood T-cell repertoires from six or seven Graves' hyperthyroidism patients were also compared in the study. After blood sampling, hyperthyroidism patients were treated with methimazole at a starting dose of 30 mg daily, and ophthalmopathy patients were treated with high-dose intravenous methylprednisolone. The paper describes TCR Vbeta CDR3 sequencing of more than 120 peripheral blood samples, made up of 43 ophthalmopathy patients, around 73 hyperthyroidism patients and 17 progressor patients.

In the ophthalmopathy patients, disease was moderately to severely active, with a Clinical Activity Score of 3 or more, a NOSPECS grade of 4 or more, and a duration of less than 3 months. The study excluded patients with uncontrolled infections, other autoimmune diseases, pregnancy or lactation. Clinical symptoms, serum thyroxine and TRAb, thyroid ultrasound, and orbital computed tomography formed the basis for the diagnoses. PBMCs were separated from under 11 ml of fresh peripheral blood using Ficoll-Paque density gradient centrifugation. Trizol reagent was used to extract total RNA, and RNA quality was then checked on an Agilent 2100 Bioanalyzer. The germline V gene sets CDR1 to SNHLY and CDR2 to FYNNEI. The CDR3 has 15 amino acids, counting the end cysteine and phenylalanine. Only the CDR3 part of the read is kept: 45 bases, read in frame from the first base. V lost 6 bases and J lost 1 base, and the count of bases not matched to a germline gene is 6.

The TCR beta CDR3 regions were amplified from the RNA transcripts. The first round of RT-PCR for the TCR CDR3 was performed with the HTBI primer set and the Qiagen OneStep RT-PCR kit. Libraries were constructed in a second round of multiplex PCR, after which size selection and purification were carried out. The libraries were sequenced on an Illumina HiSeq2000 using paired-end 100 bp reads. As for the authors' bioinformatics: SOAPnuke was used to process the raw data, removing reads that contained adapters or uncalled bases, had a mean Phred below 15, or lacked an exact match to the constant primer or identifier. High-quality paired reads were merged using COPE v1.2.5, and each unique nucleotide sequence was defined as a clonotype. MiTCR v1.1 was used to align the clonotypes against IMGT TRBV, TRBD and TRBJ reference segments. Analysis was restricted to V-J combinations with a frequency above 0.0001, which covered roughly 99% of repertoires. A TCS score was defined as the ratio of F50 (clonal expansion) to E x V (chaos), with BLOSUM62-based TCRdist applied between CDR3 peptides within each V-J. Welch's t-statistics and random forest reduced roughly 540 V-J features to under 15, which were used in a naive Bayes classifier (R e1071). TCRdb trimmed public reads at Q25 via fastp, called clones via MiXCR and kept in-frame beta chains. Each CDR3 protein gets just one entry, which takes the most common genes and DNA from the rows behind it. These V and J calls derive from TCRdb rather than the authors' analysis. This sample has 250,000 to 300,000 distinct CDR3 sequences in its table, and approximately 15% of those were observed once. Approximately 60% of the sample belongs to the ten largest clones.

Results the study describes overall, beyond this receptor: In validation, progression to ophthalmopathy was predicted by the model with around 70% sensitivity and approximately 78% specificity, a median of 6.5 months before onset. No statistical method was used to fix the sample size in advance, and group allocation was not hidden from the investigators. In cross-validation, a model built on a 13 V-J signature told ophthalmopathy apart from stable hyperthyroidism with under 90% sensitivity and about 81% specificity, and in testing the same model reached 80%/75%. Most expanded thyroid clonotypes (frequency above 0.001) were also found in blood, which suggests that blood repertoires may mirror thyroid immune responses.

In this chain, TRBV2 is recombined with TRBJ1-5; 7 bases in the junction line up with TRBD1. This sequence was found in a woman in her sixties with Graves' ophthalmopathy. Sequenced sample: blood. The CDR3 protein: CASRPRQGSNQPQHF. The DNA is TGTGCCAGCAGGCCTCGACAGGGCAGCAATCAGCCCCAGCATTTT.